One and the same sample provided the 14 T cell receptor beta chains below, sequenced in a study of T cells in Graves' hyperthyroidism and ophthalmopathy. TCR beta CDR3 region amplification was performed from RNA transcripts. The HTBI primer set was used in a first-round RT-PCR of the TCR CDR3. TCRdb fed the multiplex PCR reads into MiXCR, producing one record per CDR3 protein. The profile covers 450,000 to 500,000 distinct CDR3 sequences, with approximately 23% appearing a single time and about 49% taken by the ten largest. The sequencing input was blood. The source is a woman aged 70-85 years with Graves' ophthalmopathy.

This clonotype was seen a handful of times. As the CDR3 is not closed by the conserved phenylalanine or tryptophan, this likely results from a read error. This chain uses TRBV2 with TRBJ2-2, with 9 positions matching TRBD1. With V trimmed by 4 bases and J by 5 bases, 5 bases remained unmatched. The CDR3 is made up of 15 amino acids. From germline, CDR1 is SNHLY and CDR2 FYNNEI. The CDR3 reads CASSGGTGLTGELFV. The CDR3 nucleotides are TGTGCCAGCAGTGGAGGGACAGGGTTAACCGGGGAGCTGTTTGTT.

This clonotype was detected a few times. The rearrangement joins TRBV20-1 to TRBJ2-1; D gene unclear. The CDR3 sequence is 15 residues long. V was trimmed by 0 bases and J by 5 bases, leaving 14 bases between them. Germline V gives CDR1 DFQATT, CDR2 SNEGSKA (reference sequence). The CDR3, as DNA: TGCAGTGCTAGAGATATGCGGCCCCAAAACAATGAGCAGTTCTTC. This codes for CSARDMRPQNNEQFF.

The chain employs TRBV20-1 and TRBJ2-1; 9 nucleotides agree with TRBD2. Germline V gene data show CDR1 as DFQATT and CDR2 as SNEGSKA (reference sequence). The CDR3 loop spans 16 amino acids. J lost 3 bases, V lost 4 bases, and 10 bases had no gene match. The CDR3 sequence is CSAISGSRNYYNEQFF. The CDR3, as DNA: TGCAGTGCTATTAGCGGGAGCCGAAACTACTACAATGAGCAGTTCTTC.

This clonotype was seen more than once but under ten times. The rearrangement joins TRBV10-3 to TRBJ2-7; 11 positions match TRBD2. The J segment lost 2 bases and the V segment lost 8 bases, leaving 8 bases of the junction unmatched. Germline V gene lookup returns CDR1 ENHRY and CDR2 SYGVKD. This CDR3 contains 15 residues. The CDR3 DNA is TGTGCCATCCGTACCGGGACTAGCGGAGCCTACGAGCAGTACTTC. Its translation is CAIRTGTSGAYEQYF.

A few counts support this clonotype. The genes are TRBV30 and TRBJ2-1; 8 bases are shared with TRBD2. The V gene's germline CDR1 is GTSNPN and CDR2 SVGIG (reference sequence). The CDR3 has 16 residues. V was clipped by 5 bases and J by 2 bases; unmatched bases: 11. CDR3 nucleotide sequence: TGTGCCTGGGGTAGGGCTCGGGAGGGCCCCTACAATGAGCAGTTCTTC. Residues: CAWGRAREGPYNEQFF.

The CDR3 is CASSLAAGLKYGYTF. The CDR3 coding sequence is TGTGCCAGCAGCCTCGCAGCAGGGTTAAAATATGGCTACACCTTC. The chain is built from TRBV12-3 or TRBV12-4 and TRBJ1-2; the D gene is possibly TRBD1 (5 bases). V lost 6 bases to trimming and J lost 5 bases, with 19 bases between them. The CDR3 is 15 residues long.

The rearrangement links TRBV28 to TRBJ1-1, with D tentatively TRBD1 (5 bases). Germline V CDR1 and CDR2: MDHEN, SYDVKM. There are 11 residues in the CDR3. V was shortened by 3 bases and J by 11 bases, with 10 bases between the two germline ends. The CDR3 here is CASSFTRGAFF. In DNA, the CDR3 is TGTGCCAGCAGTTTTACCCGGGGGGCTTTCTTT.

This clonotype occurred many times. The chain employs TRBV20-1 and TRBJ1-1; D is unclear. The CDR3 loop spans 12 amino acids. The V gene's germline CDR1 is DFQATT and CDR2 SNEGSKA (reference sequence). The CDR3 here is CRVEAGNTEAFF. As DNA, the CDR3 is TGCAGAGTTGAGGCAGGGAACACTGAAGCTTTCTTT.

This clonotype has a count of ten or more. The chain couples TRBV10-2 to TRBJ1-2; 7 positions match TRBD1. The V segment lost 7 bases and the J segment 4 bases; nucleotides outside the gene matches: 3. Per the germline V gene, CDR1 is WSHSY and CDR2 is SAAADI. This CDR3 has 12 amino acids. The CDR3 loop reads CASMRDSYGYTF. CDR3 sequence (DNA): TGCGCCAGCATGCGGGACAGCTATGGCTACACCTTC.

This clonotype was seen a few times. This rearrangement joins TRBV10-3 to TRBJ2-5; 14 nucleotides line up with TRBD2. The CDR3 runs 21 residues. Germline V CDR1 and CDR2: ENHRY, SYGVKD. The ends lost 0 bases at V and 1 base at J; junction bases unmatched: 13. Here the CDR3 DNA reads TGTGCCATCAGTGAGTCGACCCCCGGGGGACTAGCGGGAGCCGGCCAAGAGACCCAGTACTTC. Encoded protein: CAISESTPGGLAGAGQETQYF.

This clonotype showed up just a few times. The CDR3 sequence: CATLPGGGQGPNYGYTF. CDR3 DNA: TGTGCCACCCTCCCGGGCGGGGGACAGGGGCCGAACTATGGCTACACCTTC. V usage is TRBV28 and J usage is TRBJ1-2, with 10 positions matching TRBD1. The germline V gene encodes CDR1 MDHEN and CDR2 SYDVKM. This CDR3 contains 17 residues. J lost 2 bases, V lost 10 bases, and 16 bases had no gene match.

This clonotype was picked up a small number of times. This CDR3 is CASSPPSIKGVGYTF. The CDR3 DNA is TGTGCCAGCTCACCACCGAGTATCAAGGGGGTTGGCTACACCTTC. The rearrangement joins TRBV18 to TRBJ1-2; D is perhaps TRBD1 (6 bases). CDR1 is KGHSH and CDR2 is LQKENI in the germline V gene. The CDR3 runs to 15 residues. The ends were cut back, 0 bases at V and 7 bases at J, with 15 bases in the middle.

There are a few counts of this clonotype. This sequence joins TRBV28 and TRBJ1-1; no reliable D call. The CDR3 is made up of 13 amino acids. With 7 bases removed from V and 0 bases from J, the gap between germline ends came to 9 bases. Germline CDR1 is MDHEN and CDR2 is SYDVKM. The CDR3 nucleotides read TGTGCCAGCATGGAGGGCTTGAACACTGAAGCTTTCTTT. Amino acid sequence: CASMEGLNTEAFF. Full variable domain (remainder filled in from reference TRBV28 and TRBJ1-1): DVKVTQSSRYLVKRTGEKVFLECVQDMDHENMFWYRQDPGLGLRLIYFSYDVKMKEKGDIPEGYSVSREKKERFSLILESASTNQTSMYLCASMEGLNTEAFFGQGTRLTVV.

This chain uses TRBV20-1 with TRBJ1-5; 7 nucleotides agree with TRBD1. Germline V gene lookup returns CDR1 DFQATT and CDR2 SNEGSKA (reference sequence). The CDR3 covers 13 residues. V lost 6 bases and J lost 5; bases outside the gene matches: 7. The CDR3 reads CSARGEFDQPQHF. Here the CDR3 DNA reads TGCAGTGCCAGGGGGGAATTTGATCAGCCCCAGCATTTT.